This T cell receptor beta chain was sequenced during a study of blood T cell repertoires in COVID-19. Study-level information: T cells, B-cell-depleted T cells, or PBMCs supplied cDNA or gDNA.

The CDR3 is 14 residues long. Germline CDR1 is SGHAT and CDR2 is FQNNGV. Unmatched junction bases numbered 8, after V lost 6 bases and J lost 5 bases. Clones were read by immunoSEQ multiplex PCR, and TCRdb kept only the in-frame ones, dropping some. The sample shows tens of thousands of clones, more than 70% of them seen only once. The genes are TRBV11-2 and TRBJ2-3; 7 bases match TRBD2. Sequenced: peripheral blood. The source is a human donor in a cohort sampled during active COVID-19. This CDR3 reads CASRFGGSQDTQYF. For the CDR3, the DNA is TGTGCCAGCAGATTCGGGGGGTCCCAAGATACGCAGTATTTT.